The 13 T cell receptor beta chains reported below all come from one sample, sequenced in a study of blood T cell repertoires in COVID-19. Sequencing used immunoSEQ multiplex PCR; TCRdb keeps in-frame clones, though not all of them. The sample carries roughly 100,000 clones, under 85% recorded once. Sequencing was performed on peripheral blood. These receptor sequences come from a woman aged 55-70 years with acute or convalescent COVID-19.

J is TRBJ2-7 and V is TRBV23-1; possibly TRBD2 for D (6 bases). TRBV23-1 is noted as an ORF with a role that remains uncertain. The germline V and J ends were trimmed by 1 base and 5 bases, with 27 bases remaining between them. CDR3 length: 19 residues. The CDR3 DNA reads as TGCGCCAGCAGTCAATTCAGGCGACCGGGAGAGGGAAAGGAGGACGAGCAGTACTTC. As protein: CASSQFRRPGEGKEDEQYF.

The V and J genes are TRBV3-1 (or the pseudogene TRBV3-2) and TRBJ1-5; D uncertain. V lost 1 base to trimming and J lost 3 bases, with 4 bases between them. There are 13 residues in the CDR3. Germline lookup yields CDR1 LGHDT and CDR2 YNNKEL (reference sequence). The CDR3 coding sequence is TGTGCCAGCAGCCAAGTTAACAATCAGCCCCAGCATTTT. It yields the protein CASSQVNNQPQHF.

V is TRBV21-1 and J is TRBJ1-2. TRBV21-1 is a recognized pseudogene. This CDR3 comprises 12 residues. CDR3 sequence (DNA): TGTGCCAGCAGCAACCGGGAGGAAGGCTACACCTTC. Translated: CASSNREEGYTF.

CDR3 nucleotides: TGTGCCAGCAGTGGGGGGGTCTCCTACAATGAGCAGTTCTTC. The encoded protein is CASSGGVSYNEQFF. This chain connects TRBV25-1 to TRBJ2-1; D perhaps matches TRBD2 (6 bases). Germline CDR1 reads MGHDK; CDR2 reads SYGVNS. CDR3 length: 14 amino acids. V was trimmed by 4 bases and J by 0 bases, leaving 7 bases between them.

This clone was detected once. The chain couples TRBV7-2 to TRBJ2-7; 11 nucleotides match TRBD2. CDR3 length equals 14 residues. CDR1 is SGHTA and CDR2 is FQGNSA in the germline V gene. Trimming took 4 bases from V and 4 from J; bases not matched to a gene: 3. CDR3 sequence: CASSYGTSGYEQYF. DNA of the CDR3: TGTGCCAGCAGCTACGGGACTAGCGGATACGAGCAGTACTTC.

The chain has TRBV6-5 and TRBJ1-1; TRBD1 matches at 7 bases. This CDR3 has 13 residues. With 7 bases clipped from V and 1 base from J, the junction kept 3 bases outside the gene matches. Germline V gene sequence: CDR1 MNHEY, CDR2 SVGAGI. The CDR3 reads CASMGQQNTEAFF. DNA for the CDR3: TGTGCCAGCATGGGACAGCAGAACACTGAAGCTTTCTTT.

V and J are TRBV23-1 and TRBJ2-3; 8 bases fit TRBD2. TRBV23-1 is known as an ORF, though its function is uncertain. J lost 2 bases, V lost 2 bases, and 18 bases had no gene match. This CDR3 spans 20 amino acids. The CDR3 DNA is TGCGCCAGCAGTCAACACGGGACTAGTTTAACGGTACCACACACAGATACGCAGTATTTT. Protein: CASSQHGTSLTVPHTDTQYF.

For the CDR3, the DNA is TGTGCCACCGGGTCCTCGCCCAATGAAGCTTTCTTT. It is translated as CATGSSPNEAFF. The chain joins TRBV10-3 to TRBJ1-1; unclear D gene. This CDR3 is 12 amino acids long. V was pared by 10 bases and J by 7 bases, with 16 bases between. Germline lookup yields CDR1 ENHRY and CDR2 SYGVKD.

J is TRBJ2-3 and V is TRBV4-1; 11 bases agree with TRBD2. Trimming took 0 bases from V and 2 from J; bases not matched to a gene: 4. Germline CDR1 is MGHRA and CDR2 is YSYEKL. The CDR3 runs to 17 residues. The CDR3 DNA is TGCGCCAGCAGCCAAGAGACTAGCGGGGATTACACAGATACGCAGTATTTT. Its translation: CASSQETSGDYTDTQYF.

This clone appeared once. The rearrangement joins TRBV5-1 to TRBJ2-7; 9 bases match TRBD2. This CDR3 has 15 residues. Germline V gene lookup returns CDR1 SGHRS and CDR2 YFSETQ. The J segment lost 3 bases and the V segment lost 1 base, leaving 5 bases of the junction unmatched. Here the CDR3 DNA reads TGCGCCAGCAGCTTGTCTAGCGGGACCTACTACGAGCAGTACTTC. Its protein is CASSLSSGTYYEQYF.

This clone was observed a handful of times. V usage is TRBV4-1 and J usage is TRBJ2-1; perhaps TRBD2 as D (5 bases). The germline CDR1 and CDR2 sequences are MGHRA and YSYEKL. The V and J ends lost 1 base and 9 bases respectively, with 16 bases between them. This CDR3 contains 15 residues. The CDR3 bases are TGCGCCAGCAGCCAAGGTTGGAGCGGTTTAGGTGAGCAGTTCTTC. Encoded protein: CASSQGWSGLGEQFF.

The genes are TRBV3-1 (or the pseudogene TRBV3-2) and TRBJ2-3, with 11 bases fitting TRBD2. V dropped 4 bases and J dropped 5; count of bases not matched to a gene: 8. The CDR3 loop spans 16 amino acids. Per the germline V gene, CDR1 is LGHDT and CDR2 is YNNKEL (reference sequence). In nucleotides, the CDR3 is TGTGCCAGCAGCCCTCGGGTAGCGGGGGGGCAAGATACGCAGTATTTT. This encodes CASSPRVAGGQDTQYF.

The rearrangement uses TRBV6-2 or TRBV6-3 and TRBJ2-1; 13 bases line up with TRBD2. Germline trimming cut 2 bases from V and 5 bases from J; bases unmatched to any gene: 12. From germline, CDR1 is MNHEY and CDR2 SVGEGT. This CDR3 has 19 residues. Written as DNA, the CDR3 is TGTGCCAGCAGTTACACTAGCGGGGGGGTATTTTCCCCGAACAATGAGCAGTTCTTC. This encodes CASSYTSGGVFSPNNEQFF.